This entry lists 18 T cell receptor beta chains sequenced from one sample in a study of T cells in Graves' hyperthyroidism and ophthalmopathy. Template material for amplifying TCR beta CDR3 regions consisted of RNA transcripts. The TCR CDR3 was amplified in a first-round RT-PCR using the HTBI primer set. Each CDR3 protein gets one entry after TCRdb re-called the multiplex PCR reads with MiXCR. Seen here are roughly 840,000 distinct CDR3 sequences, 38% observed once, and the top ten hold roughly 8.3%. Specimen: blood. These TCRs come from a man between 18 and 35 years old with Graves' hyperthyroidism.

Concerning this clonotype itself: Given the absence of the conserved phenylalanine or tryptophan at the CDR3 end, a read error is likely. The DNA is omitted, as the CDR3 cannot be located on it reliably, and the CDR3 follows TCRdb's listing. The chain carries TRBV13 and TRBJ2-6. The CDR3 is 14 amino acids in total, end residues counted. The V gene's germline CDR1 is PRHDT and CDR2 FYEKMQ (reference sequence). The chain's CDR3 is CASSLGSGANVLVL.

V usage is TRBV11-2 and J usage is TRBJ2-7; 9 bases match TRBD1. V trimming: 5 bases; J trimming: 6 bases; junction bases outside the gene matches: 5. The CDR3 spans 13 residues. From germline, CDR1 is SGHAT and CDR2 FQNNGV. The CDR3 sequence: CASSQGQGSEQYF. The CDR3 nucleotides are TGTGCCAGCAGCCAAGGACAGGGGAGCGAGCAGTACTTC.

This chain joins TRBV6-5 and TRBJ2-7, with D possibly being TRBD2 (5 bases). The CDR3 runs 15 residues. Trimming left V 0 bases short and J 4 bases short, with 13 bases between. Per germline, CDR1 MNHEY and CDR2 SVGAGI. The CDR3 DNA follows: TGTGCCAGCAGTTACTCTCAAGCGGCCGGGTACGAGCAGTACTTC. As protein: CASSYSQAAGYEQYF.

This chain's CDR3 is CASSQEQGGSYEQYF. CDR3 nucleotide sequence: TGCGCCAGCAGCCAAGAACAGGGCGGCTCCTACGAGCAGTACTTC. V and J are TRBV4-1 and TRBJ2-7, with TRBD1 as a possible D gene (6 bases). Trimming left V 0 bases short and J 0 bases short, with 9 bases between. CDR3 length: 15 amino acids. Germline assignment: CDR1 MGHRA and CDR2 YSYEKL.

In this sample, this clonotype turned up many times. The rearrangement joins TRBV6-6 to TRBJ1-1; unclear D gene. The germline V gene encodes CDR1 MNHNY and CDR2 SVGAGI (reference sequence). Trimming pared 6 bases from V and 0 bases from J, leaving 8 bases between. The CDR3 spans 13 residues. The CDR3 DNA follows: TGTGCCAGCAGATCATCAGTGAACACTGAAGCTTTCTTT. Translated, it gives CASRSSVNTEAFF.

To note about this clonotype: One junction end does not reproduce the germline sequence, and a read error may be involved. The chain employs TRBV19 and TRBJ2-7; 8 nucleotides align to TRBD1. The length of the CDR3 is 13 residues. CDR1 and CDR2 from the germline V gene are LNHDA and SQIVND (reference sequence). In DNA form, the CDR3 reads TGTGCCAGCAGTATGGGACAGGTCTACGAGCAGTACTTC. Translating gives CASSMGQVYEQYF.

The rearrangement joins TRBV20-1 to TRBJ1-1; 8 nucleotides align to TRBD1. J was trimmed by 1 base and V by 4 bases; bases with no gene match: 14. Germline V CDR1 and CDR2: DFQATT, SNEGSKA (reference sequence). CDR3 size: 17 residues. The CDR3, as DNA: TGCAGTGCTATTCCGGCCGGACAGGGTAATGGGAACACTGAAGCTTTCTTT. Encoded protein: CSAIPAGQGNGNTEAFF.

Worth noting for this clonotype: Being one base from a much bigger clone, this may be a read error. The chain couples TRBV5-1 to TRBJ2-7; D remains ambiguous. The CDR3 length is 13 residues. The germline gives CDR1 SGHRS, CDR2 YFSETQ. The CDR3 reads CASSLMPDVEQYF. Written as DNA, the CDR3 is TGTGCCAGCAGCTTGATGCCCGACGTGGAGCAGTACTTC. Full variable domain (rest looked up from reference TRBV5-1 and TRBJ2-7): KAGVTQTPRYLIKTRGQQVTLSCSPISGHRSVSWYQQTPGQGLQFLFEYFSETQRNKGNFPGRFSGRQFSNSRSEMNVSTLELGDSALYLCASSLMPDVEQYFGPGTRLTVT.

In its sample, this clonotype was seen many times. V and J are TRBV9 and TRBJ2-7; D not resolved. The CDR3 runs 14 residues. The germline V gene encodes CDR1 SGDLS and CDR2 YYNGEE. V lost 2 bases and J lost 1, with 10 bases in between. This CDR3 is CASSVDGGSYEQYF. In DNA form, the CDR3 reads TGTGCCAGCAGCGTCGACGGCGGATCCTACGAGCAGTACTTC. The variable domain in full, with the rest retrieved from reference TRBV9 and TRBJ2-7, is DSGVTQTPKHLITATGQRVTLRCSPRSGDLSVYWYQQSLDQGLQFLIQYYNGEERAKGNILERFSAQQFPDLHSELNLSSLELGDSALYFCASSVDGGSYEQYFGPGTRLTVT.

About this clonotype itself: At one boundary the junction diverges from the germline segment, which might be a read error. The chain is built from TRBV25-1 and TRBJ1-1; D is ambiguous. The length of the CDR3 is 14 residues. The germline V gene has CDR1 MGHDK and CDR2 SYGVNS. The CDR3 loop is CTSRDRGPGTEAFF. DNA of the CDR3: TGTACCAGCAGAGATCGGGGTCCAGGCACTGAAGCTTTCTTT.

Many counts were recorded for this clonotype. The CDR3 spells CASTIGGGTEAFF. In nucleotides, the CDR3 is TGTGCCAGCACCATTGGGGGTGGCACTGAAGCTTTCTTT. The V call is TRBV25-1, the J call TRBJ1-1, with D perhaps matching TRBD1 (5 bases). V was shortened by 7 bases and J by 4 bases, with 13 bases between the two germline ends. This CDR3 has 13 residues. Germline V gives CDR1 MGHDK, CDR2 SYGVNS.

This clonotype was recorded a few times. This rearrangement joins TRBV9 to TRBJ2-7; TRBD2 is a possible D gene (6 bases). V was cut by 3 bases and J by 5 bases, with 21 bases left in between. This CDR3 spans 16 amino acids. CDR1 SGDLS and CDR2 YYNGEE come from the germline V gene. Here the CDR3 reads CASSAVTGTRSHEQYF. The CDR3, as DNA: TGTGCCAGCAGCGCCGTTACCGGGACTCGATCCCACGAGCAGTACTTC.

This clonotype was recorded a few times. CDR3 DNA sequence: TGTGCCAGCAGTTTGATGGCAGGGACAGGGGGCGCCTACTATGGCTACACCTTC. It encodes CASSLMAGTGGAYYGYTF. The gene calls are TRBV12-3 or TRBV12-4 and TRBJ1-2, with 12 bases fitting TRBD1. V dropped 3 bases and J dropped 3; count of bases not matched to a gene: 11. The CDR3 has 18 residues.

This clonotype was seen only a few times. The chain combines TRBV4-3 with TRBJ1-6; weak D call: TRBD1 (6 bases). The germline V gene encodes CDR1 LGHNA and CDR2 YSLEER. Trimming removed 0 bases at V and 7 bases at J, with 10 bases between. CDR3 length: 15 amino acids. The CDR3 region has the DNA TGCGCCAGCAGCCAAGAGTGGGGGCGGAATTCACCCCTCCACTTT. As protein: CASSQEWGRNSPLHF.

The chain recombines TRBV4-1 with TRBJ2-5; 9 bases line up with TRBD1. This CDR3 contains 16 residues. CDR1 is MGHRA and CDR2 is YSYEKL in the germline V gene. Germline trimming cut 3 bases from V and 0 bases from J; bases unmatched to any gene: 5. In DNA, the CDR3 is TGCGCCAGCAGCCACGTACAGGGGGCATACCAAGAGACCCAGTACTTC. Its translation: CASSHVQGAYQETQYF.

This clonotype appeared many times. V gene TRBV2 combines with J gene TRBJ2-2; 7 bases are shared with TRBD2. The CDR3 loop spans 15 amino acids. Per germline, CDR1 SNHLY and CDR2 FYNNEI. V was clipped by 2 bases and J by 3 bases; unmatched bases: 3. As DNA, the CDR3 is TGTGCCAGCAGTGAAAGAGCGGGGTACACCGGGGAGCTGTTTTTT. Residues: CASSERAGYTGELFF.

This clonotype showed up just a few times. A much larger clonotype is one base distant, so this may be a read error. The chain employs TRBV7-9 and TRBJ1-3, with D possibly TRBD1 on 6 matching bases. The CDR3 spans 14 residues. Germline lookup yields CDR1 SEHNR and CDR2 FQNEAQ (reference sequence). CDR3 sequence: CANSSRGSGNTIYF. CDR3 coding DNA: TGTGCCAACAGCTCCAGGGGCTCTGGAAACACCATATATTTT. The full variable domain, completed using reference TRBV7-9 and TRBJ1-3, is DTGVSQNPRHKITKRGQNVTFRCDPISEHNRLYWYRQTLGQGPEFLTYFQNEAQLEKSRLLSDRFSAERPKGSFSTLEIQRTEQGDSAMYLCANSSRGSGNTIYFGEGSWLTVV.

CDR3 sequence: CASSWGDPTNEKLFF. CDR3 nucleotides: TGTGCCAGCTCCTGGGGGGACCCAACTAATGAAAAACTGTTTTTT. The V call is TRBV7-9, the J call TRBJ1-4; D possibly corresponds to TRBD1 (5 bases). This CDR3 contains 15 residues. Between the trimmed V and J ends, which lost 8 bases and 0 bases, there was a span of 13 bases. Per the germline V gene, CDR1 is SEHNR and CDR2 is FQNEAQ (reference sequence).